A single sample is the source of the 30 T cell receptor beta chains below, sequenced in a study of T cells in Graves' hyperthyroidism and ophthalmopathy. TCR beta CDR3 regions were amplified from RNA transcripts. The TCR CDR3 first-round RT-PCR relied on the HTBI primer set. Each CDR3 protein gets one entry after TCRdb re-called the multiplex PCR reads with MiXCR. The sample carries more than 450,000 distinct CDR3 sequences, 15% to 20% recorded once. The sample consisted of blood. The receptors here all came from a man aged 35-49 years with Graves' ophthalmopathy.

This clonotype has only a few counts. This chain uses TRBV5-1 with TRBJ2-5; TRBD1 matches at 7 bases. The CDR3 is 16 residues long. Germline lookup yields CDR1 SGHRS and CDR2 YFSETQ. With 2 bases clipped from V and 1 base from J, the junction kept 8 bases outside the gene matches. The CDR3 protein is CASSFSPGQSQETQYF. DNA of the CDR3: TGCGCCAGCAGCTTTTCTCCGGGACAGAGCCAAGAGACCCAGTACTTC.

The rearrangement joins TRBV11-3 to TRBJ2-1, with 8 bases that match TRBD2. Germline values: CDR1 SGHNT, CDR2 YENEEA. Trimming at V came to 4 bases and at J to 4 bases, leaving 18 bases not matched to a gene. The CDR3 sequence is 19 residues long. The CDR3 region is CASSSYKGREGPGYNEQFF. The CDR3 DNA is TGTGCCAGCAGCTCCTACAAGGGACGGGAGGGCCCTGGGTACAATGAGCAGTTCTTC.

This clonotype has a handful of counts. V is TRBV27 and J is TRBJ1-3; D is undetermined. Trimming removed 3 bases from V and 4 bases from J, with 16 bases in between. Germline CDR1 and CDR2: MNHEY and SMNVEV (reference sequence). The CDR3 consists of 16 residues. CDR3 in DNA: TGTGCCAGCAGTTTTGGCGACCCGATCGCCGGAAACACCATATATTTT. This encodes CASSFGDPIAGNTIYF.

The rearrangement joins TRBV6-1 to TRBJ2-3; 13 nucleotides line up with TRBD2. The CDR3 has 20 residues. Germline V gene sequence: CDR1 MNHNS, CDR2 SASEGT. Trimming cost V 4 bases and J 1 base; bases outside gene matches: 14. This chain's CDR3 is CASSVRGLAGILGGTDTQYF. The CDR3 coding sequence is TGTGCCAGCAGTGTTCGGGGACTAGCGGGGATCTTGGGGGGCACAGATACGCAGTATTTT.

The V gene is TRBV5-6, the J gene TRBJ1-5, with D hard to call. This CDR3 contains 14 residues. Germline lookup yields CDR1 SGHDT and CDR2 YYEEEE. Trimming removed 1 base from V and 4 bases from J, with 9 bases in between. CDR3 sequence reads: CASSLWGANQPQHF. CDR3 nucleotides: TGTGCCAGCAGCTTGTGGGGAGCTAATCAGCCCCAGCATTTT.

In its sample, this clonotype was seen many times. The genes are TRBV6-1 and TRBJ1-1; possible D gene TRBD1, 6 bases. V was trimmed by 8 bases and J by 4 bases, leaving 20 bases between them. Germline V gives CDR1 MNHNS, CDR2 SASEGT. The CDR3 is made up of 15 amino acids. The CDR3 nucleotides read TGTGCCAGCCGATATCTGACAGGTTCAGGCACTGAAGCTTTCTTT. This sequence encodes CASRYLTGSGTEAFF.

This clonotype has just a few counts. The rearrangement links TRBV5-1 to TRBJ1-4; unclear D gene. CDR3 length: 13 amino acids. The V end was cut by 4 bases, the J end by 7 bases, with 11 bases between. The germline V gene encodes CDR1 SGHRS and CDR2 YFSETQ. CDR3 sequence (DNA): TGCGCCAGCAGCCCCCAGAATAGTGAAAAACTGTTTTTT. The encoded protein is CASSPQNSEKLFF.

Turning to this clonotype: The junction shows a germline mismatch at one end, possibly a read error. In nucleotides, the CDR3 is TGCGCCAGCAGCTTGTCAGGGCGCTCTGGAAACACCGTATATTTT. Residues: CASSLSGRSGNTVYF. The chain carries TRBV5-1 and TRBJ1-3; D is perhaps TRBD1 (5 bases). Germline V gene data show CDR1 as SGHRS and CDR2 as YFSETQ. The CDR3 covers 15 residues.

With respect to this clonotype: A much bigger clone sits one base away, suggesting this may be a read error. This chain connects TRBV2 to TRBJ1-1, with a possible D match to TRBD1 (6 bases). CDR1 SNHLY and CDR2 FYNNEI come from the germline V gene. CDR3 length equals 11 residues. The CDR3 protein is CASGGLTGAFF. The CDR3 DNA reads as TGTGCCAGCGGGGGGCTCACTGGAGCTTTCTTT.

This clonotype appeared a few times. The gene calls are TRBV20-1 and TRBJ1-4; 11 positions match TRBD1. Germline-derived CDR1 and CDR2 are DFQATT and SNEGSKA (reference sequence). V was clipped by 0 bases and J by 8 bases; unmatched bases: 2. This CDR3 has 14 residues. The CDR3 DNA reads TGCAGTGCTAGAGATGGGACAGGGGGAGAAAAACTGTTTTTT. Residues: CSARDGTGGEKLFF.

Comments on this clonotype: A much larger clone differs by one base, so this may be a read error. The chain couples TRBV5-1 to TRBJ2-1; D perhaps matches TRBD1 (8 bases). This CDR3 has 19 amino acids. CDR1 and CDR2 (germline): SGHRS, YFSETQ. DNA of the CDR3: TGCGCCGGCAGCTTGGCCGGACAGGGAGGGGGAGGCGCCTACAATGAGCAGTTCTTC. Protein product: CAGSLAGQGGGGAYNEQFF.

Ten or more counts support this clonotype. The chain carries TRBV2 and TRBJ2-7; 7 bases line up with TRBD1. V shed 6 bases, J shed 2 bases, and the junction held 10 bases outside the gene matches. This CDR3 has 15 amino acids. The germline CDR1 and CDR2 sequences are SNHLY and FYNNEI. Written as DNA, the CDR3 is TGTGCCAGCAGCTCCCAGGGGGACCTGACCTACGAGCAGTACTTC. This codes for CASSSQGDLTYEQYF.

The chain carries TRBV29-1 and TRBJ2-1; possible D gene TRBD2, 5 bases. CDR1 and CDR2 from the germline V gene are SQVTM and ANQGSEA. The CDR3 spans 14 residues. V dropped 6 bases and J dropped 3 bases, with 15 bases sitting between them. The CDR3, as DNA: TGCAGCGTCCCAAGCGGATCCTTCTACAATGAGCAGTTCTTC. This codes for CSVPSGSFYNEQFF.

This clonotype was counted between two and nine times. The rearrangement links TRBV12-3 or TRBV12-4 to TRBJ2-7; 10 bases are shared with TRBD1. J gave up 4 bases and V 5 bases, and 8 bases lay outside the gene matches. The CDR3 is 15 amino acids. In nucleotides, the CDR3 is TGTGCCAGCAGTGCATCGGGACAGGGGTTGTACGAGCAGTACTTC. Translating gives CASSASGQGLYEQYF.

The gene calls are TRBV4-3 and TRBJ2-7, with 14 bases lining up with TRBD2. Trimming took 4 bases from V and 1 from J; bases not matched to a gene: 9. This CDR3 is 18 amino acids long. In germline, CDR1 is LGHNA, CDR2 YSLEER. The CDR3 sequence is CASSPQGLAGETSYEQYF. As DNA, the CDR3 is TGCGCCAGCAGCCCCCAGGGACTAGCGGGAGAGACATCCTACGAGCAGTACTTC.

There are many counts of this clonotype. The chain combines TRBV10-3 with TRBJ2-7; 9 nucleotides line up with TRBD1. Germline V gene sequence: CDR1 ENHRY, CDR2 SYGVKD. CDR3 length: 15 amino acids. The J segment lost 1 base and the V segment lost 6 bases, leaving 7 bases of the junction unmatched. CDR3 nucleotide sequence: TGTGCCATCAGCGAGCCGGGACAGGGATCCTACGAGCAGTACTTC. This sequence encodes CAISEPGQGSYEQYF.

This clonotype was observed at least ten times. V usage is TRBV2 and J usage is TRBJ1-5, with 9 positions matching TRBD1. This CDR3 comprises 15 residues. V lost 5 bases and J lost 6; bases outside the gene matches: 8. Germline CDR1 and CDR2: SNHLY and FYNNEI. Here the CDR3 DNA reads TGTGCCAGCAGTACTGACAGGGGGGCCGTTCAGCCCCAGCATTTT. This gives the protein CASSTDRGAVQPQHF.

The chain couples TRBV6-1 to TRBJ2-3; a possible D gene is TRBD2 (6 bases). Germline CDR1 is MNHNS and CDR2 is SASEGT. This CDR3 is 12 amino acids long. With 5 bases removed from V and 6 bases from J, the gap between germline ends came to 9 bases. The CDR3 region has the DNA TGTGCCAGCAGTTCGGAGGGGGATACGCAGTATTTT. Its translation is CASSSEGDTQYF.

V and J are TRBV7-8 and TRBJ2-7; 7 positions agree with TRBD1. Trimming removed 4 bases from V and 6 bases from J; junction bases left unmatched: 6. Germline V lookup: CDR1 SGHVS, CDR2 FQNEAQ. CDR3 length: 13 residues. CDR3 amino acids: CASSYRDSAEQYF. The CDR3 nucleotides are TGTGCCAGCAGCTATCGGGACAGCGCCGAGCAGTACTTC.

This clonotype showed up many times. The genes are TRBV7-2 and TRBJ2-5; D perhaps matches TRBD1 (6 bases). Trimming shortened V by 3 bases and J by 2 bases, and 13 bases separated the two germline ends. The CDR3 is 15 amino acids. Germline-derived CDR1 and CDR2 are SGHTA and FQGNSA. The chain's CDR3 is CASSFGQLIQETQYF. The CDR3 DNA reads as TGTGCCAGCAGCTTCGGACAGCTAATTCAAGAGACCCAGTACTTC.

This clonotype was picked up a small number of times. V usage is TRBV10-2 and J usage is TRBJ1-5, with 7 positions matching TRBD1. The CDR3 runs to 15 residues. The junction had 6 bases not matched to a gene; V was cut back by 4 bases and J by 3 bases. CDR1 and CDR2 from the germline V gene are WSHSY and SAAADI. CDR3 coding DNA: TGCGCCAGCAGTGTAAACAGGGGATCCAATCAGCCCCAGCATTTT. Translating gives CASSVNRGSNQPQHF.

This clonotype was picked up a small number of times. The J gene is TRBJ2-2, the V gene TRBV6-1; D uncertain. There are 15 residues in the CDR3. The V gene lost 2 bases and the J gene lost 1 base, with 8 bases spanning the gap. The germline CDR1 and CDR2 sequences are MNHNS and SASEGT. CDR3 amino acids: CASSERMVNTGELFF. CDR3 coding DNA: TGTGCCAGCAGTGAAAGGATGGTGAACACCGGGGAGCTGTTTTTT.

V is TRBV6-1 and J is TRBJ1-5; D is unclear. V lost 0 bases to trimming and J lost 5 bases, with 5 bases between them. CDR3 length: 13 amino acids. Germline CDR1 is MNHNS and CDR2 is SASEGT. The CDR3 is CASSEAFDQPQHF. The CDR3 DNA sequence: TGTGCCAGCAGTGAAGCTTTCGATCAGCCCCAGCATTTT.

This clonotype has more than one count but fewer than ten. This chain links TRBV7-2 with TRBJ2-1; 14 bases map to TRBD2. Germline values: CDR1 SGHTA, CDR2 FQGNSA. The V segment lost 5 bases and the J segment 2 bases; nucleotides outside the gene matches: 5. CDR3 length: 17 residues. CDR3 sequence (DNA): TGTGCCAGCAGCCCGGGACTAGCGGGAGCAACCTACAATGAGCAGTTCTTC. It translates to CASSPGLAGATYNEQFF.

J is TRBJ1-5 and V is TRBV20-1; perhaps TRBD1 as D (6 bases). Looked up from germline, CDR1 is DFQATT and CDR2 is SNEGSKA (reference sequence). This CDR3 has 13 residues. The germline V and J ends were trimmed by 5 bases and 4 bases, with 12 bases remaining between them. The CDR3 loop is CSAVIQGNQPQHF. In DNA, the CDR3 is TGCAGTGCTGTAATTCAGGGGAATCAGCCCCAGCATTTT.

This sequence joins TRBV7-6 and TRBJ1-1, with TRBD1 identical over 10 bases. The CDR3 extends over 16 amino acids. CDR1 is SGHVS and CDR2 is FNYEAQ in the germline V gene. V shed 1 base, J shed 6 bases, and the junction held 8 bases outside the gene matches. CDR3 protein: CASSLGGRQGAAEAFF. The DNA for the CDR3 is TGTGCCAGCAGCTTAGGAGGGAGACAGGGGGCTGCTGAAGCTTTCTTT.

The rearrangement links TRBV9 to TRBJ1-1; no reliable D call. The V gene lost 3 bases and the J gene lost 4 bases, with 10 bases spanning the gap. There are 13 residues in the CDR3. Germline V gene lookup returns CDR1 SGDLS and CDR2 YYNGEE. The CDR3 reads CASSENSATEAFF. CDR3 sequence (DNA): TGTGCCAGCAGCGAAAACAGCGCCACTGAAGCTTTCTTT.

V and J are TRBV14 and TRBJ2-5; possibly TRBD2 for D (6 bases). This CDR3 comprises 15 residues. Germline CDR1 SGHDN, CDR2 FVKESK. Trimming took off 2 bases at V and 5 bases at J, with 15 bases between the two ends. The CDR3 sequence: CASSQFFGGGETQYF. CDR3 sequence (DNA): TGTGCCAGCAGCCAATTCTTCGGGGGTGGGGAGACCCAGTACTTC.

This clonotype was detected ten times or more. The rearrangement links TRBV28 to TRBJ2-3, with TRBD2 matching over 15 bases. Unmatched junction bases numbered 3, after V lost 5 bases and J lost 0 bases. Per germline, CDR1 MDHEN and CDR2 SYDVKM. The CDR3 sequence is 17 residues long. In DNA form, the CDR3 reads TGTGCCAGCAGTCCGGGACTAGCGGGGGGAAGCACAGATACGCAGTATTTT. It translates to CASSPGLAGGSTDTQYF.

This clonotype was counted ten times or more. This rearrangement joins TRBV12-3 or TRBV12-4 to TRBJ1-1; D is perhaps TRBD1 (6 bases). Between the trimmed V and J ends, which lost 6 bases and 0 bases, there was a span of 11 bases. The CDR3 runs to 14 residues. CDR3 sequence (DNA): TGTGCCAGCAGAGGAGGACAGTTGAACACTGAAGCTTTCTTT. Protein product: CASRGGQLNTEAFF.